Only a few counts were recorded for the clone carrying this T cell receptor beta chain. What it binds is not known. The data stem from a study of beta chain features in type 1 diabetes. General study results and limits: All four CD4+ subsets from Type 1 diabetes patients carried moderately but significantly shorter TCRB CDR3s. Over-representation of high TCR-expressing cells was a possible consequence of cDNA sequencing.

V was clipped by 4 bases and J by 2 bases, with 9 bases between them. Germline lookup yields CDR1 LNHDA and CDR2 SQIVND (reference sequence). CDR3 length: 14 amino acids. The sequenced template was cDNA made from the entire isolated RNA. Using immunoSEQ multiplex PCR, the repertoire was profiled, and TCRdb retains in-frame clones only, with some absent. This sample has under 300,000 clones, with approximately 25% found just once. The chain uses TRBV19 and TRBJ1-5; D gene unclear. The receptor was isolated from a woman between 25 and 40 years old with type 1 diabetes. Sequencing was done on a sample of naive CD4+ T cells from blood. For the CDR3, the DNA is TGTGCCAGTAGTAGCCTAAGAGGCAATCAGCCCCAGCATTTT. Its translation: CASSSLRGNQPQHF.